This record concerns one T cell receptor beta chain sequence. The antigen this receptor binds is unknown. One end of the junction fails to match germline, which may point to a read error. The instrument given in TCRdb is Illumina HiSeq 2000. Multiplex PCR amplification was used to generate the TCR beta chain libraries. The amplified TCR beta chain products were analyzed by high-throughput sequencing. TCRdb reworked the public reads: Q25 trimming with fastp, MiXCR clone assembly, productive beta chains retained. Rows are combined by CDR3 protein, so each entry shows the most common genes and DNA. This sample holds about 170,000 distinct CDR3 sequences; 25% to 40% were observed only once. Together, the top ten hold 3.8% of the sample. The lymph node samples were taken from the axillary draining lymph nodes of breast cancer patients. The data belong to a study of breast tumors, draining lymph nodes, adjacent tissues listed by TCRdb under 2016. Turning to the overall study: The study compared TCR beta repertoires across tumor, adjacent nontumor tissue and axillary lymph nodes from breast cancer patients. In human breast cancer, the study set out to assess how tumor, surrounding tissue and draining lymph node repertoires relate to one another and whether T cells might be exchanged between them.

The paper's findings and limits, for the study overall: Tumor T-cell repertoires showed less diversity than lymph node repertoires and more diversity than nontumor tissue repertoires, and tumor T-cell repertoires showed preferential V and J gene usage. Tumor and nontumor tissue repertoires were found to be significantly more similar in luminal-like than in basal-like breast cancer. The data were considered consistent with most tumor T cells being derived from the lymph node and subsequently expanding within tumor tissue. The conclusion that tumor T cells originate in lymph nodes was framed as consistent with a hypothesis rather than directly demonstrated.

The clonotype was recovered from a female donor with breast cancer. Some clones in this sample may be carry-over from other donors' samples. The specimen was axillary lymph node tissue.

The sequenced DNA: TGTGCCAGCAGGGGTACGGTCGGGGACAGGGGGGGGAACCCTGAAGCTTTCTTT. It translates to CASRGTVGDRGGNPEAFF. Here the chain combines TRBV7-9 and TRBJ1-1, and TRBD1 aligns with 11 junction nucleotides. Per the germline V gene (reference sequence), SEHNR is the CDR1 and FQNEAQ is the CDR2. The CDR3 holds 18 amino acids from the cysteine to the phenylalanine. The CDR3 DNA has 54 bases and is translated from base 1. The entire variable domain, with the stretches around the CDR3 drawn from the reference TRBV7-9 and TRBJ1-1 proteins, is DTGVSQNPRHKITKRGQNVTFRCDPISEHNRLYWYRQTLGQGPEFLTYFQNEAQLEKSRLLSDRFSAERPKGSFSTLEIQRTEQGDSAMYLCASRGTVGDRGGNPEAFFGQGTRLTVV.